A selection of T cell receptor beta chains follows, all from one sample in a study of OX40 agonist ivuxolimab in advanced cancers. Sequenced by immunoSEQ multiplex PCR; TCRdb stores in-frame clones only, minus some. Among 20,000 to 30,000 clones listed, almost 80% were seen once. The sequenced sample was CD4+ or CD8+ T cells sorted from blood, obtained in a trial of the OX40 agonist ivuxolimab. The receptors were gathered from an adult with an advanced solid tumor such as melanoma, head and neck, liver or kidney cancer. CDR3s include the opening cysteine and the closing phenylalanine or tryptophan. A D gene is named only where the DNA matches it firmly. Not every row has a clone size; where given, it reads once, few, many or a size class.

clone_size: NA
v_call: TRBV5-1
j_call: TRBJ2-5
d_call: NA
cdr3_aa: CASSSPGTKETQYF
cdr3_nt: TGCGCCAGCAGCTCCCCGGGTACTAAAGAGACCCAGTACTTC

clone_size: NA
v_call: TRBV18
j_call: TRBJ1-4
d_call: NA
cdr3_aa: CASSPDVNEKLFF
cdr3_nt: TGTGCCAGCTCACCCGACGTTAATGAAAAACTGTTTTTT

clone_size: NA
v_call: TRBV18
j_call: TRBJ2-2
d_call: TRBD1
cdr3_aa: CASSPPFPGQGATGELFF
cdr3_nt: TGTGCCAGCTCACCACCGTTCCCGGGACAGGGGGCCACCGGGGAGCTGTTTTTT

clone_size: once
v_call: TRBV2
j_call: TRBJ2-7
d_call: NA
cdr3_aa: CASGESTNLSYEQYF
cdr3_nt: TGTGCCAGCGGAGAGTCAACCAACCTCTCCTACGAGCAGTACTTC

clone_size: NA
v_call: TRBV5-6
j_call: TRBJ2-5
d_call: NA
cdr3_aa: CASSSLSETQETQYF
cdr3_nt: TGTGCCAGCAGCTCCTTGTCGGAGACCCAAGAGACCCAGTACTTC

clone_size: medium-sized
v_call: TRBV30
j_call: TRBJ1-1
d_call: NA
cdr3_aa: CAWRKLGAFF
cdr3_nt: TGTGCCTGGAGAAAACTTGGAGCTTTCTTT

clone_size: NA
v_call: TRBV4-2
j_call: TRBJ1-1
d_call: NA
cdr3_aa: CASSQVELGNTEAFF
cdr3_nt: TGTGCCAGCAGCCAAGTTGAGTTGGGGAACACTGAAGCTTTCTTT

clone_size: NA
v_call: TRBV20-1
j_call: TRBJ2-3
d_call: NA
cdr3_aa: CSAGTADTQYF
cdr3_nt: TGCAGTGCCGGGACTGCAGATACGCAGTATTTT

clone_size: few
v_call: TRBV4-1
j_call: TRBJ1-2
d_call: NA
cdr3_aa: CASSQNSVNYGYTF
cdr3_nt: TGCGCCAGCAGCCAAAATTCGGTGAACTATGGCTACACCTTC

clone_size: NA
v_call: TRBV2
j_call: TRBJ2-1
d_call: NA
cdr3_aa: CASSPWAVYNEQFF
cdr3_nt: TGTGCCAGCAGTCCGTGGGCGGTTTACAATGAGCAGTTCTTC

clone_size: NA
v_call: TRBV4-2
j_call: TRBJ1-1
d_call: TRBD1
cdr3_aa: CASSRTGSTEAFF
cdr3_nt: TGTGCCAGCAGCCGGACAGGGAGCACTGAAGCTTTCTTT

clone_size: few
v_call: TRBV7-9
j_call: TRBJ1-6
d_call: TRBD1
cdr3_aa: CASSSDREFGSPLHF
cdr3_nt: TGTGCCAGCAGCTCGGACAGGGAGTTTGGCTCACCCCTCCACTTT

clone_size: NA
v_call: TRBV10-1
j_call: TRBJ1-2
d_call: NA
cdr3_aa: CASSEDARPSGKGGYTF
cdr3_nt: TGCGCCAGCAGTGAGGATGCCAGGCCTTCCGGTAAAGGGGGCTACACCTTC